The 28 T cell receptor beta chains listed next were all sequenced from one sample in a study of human T cells and chemical hapten exposure (dated by TCRdb to the early 2020s). Libraries were constructed by RACE. This sample was sequenced with a NextSeq 500. Clones were called with MiXCR by TCRdb after fastp trimmed the public reads at Q25, and only in-frame beta chains were retained. Rows are combined by CDR3 protein, so each entry shows the most common genes and DNA. Present in this sample are approximately 340,000 distinct CDR3 sequences, under 9% of which were seen just once. Around 8.2% of the sample goes to the ten largest clones. The time point label on this specimen signifies: patch test 1, 2 weeks after DPC sensitization. The label giving this sample's treatment or condition can be read as: therapeutic diphenylcyclopropenone sensitization with weekly scalp DPC. Here the sequenced sample was whole blood, taken in connection with sensitization to the hapten diphenylcyclopropenone (DPC). Receptors were obtained from a woman aged 18-29 years with alopecia areata. Some clones in this sample may be carry-over from other donors' samples.

This clonotype was seen ten or more times. CDR3 loop: CASTKRTGKSGELFF. CDR3 bases: TGTGCCAGCACCAAGAGGACAGGGAAATCCGGGGAGCTGTTTTTT. The chain combines TRBV6-2 or TRBV6-3 with TRBJ2-2; TRBD1 matches at 8 bases. The CDR3 length is 15 residues. Germline assignment: CDR1 MNHEY and CDR2 SVGEGT. Trimming removed 7 bases from V and 6 bases from J; junction bases left unmatched: 10.

This chain joins TRBV5-6 and TRBJ2-7; possible D gene TRBD2, 5 bases. The CDR3 runs to 16 residues. Per the germline V gene, CDR1 is SGHDT and CDR2 is YYEEEE. Deletions cut 3 bases from V and 5 bases from J, with 21 bases between. The CDR3 sequence: CASSSRGEQLGHEQYF. The DNA for the CDR3 is TGTGCCAGCAGCTCCCGGGGTGAGCAACTTGGGCACGAGCAGTACTTC.

This clonotype turned up a few times. Here the CDR3 reads CSASMGLGTDEQFF. The CDR3 region has the DNA TGCAGTGCTAGTATGGGACTCGGAACGGATGAGCAGTTCTTC. V usage is TRBV20-1 and J usage is TRBJ2-1; possible D gene TRBD2, 6 bases. The CDR3 is 14 residues long. Per germline, CDR1 DFQATT and CDR2 SNEGSKA (reference sequence). V was trimmed by 3 bases and J by 8 bases, leaving 17 bases between them.

The chain recombines TRBV5-4 with TRBJ2-6; D unclear. The ends were cut back, 0 bases at V and 0 bases at J, with 10 bases in the middle. Per the germline V gene, CDR1 is SGHNT and CDR2 is YYREEE (reference sequence). CDR3 length: 17 residues. Here the CDR3 DNA reads TGTGCCAGCAGCTTGGGGATGTGGAGCTCTGGGGCCAACGTCCTGACTTTC. This encodes CASSLGMWSSGANVLTF.

This clonotype was recorded at least ten times. CDR3 DNA sequence: TGCGCCAGCAGCAGACGGACAGGGTCTGACGAGCAGTACTTC. This sequence encodes CASSRRTGSDEQYF. The chain couples TRBV4-1 to TRBJ2-7; the match to TRBD1 covers 8 bases. The CDR3 is 14 amino acids. V shed 5 bases, J shed 5 bases, and the junction held 8 bases outside the gene matches. Germline V gives CDR1 MGHRA, CDR2 YSYEKL.

This clonotype was detected many times. V gene TRBV5-1 combines with J gene TRBJ2-3; D perhaps matches TRBD2 (6 bases). This CDR3 region has 13 residues. In germline, CDR1 is SGHRS, CDR2 YFSETQ. The V gene lost 7 bases and the J gene lost 2 bases, with 11 bases spanning the gap. The CDR3 reads CASGGSYTDTQYF. The CDR3 coding sequence is TGCGCCAGCGGGGGGTCTTACACAGATACGCAGTATTTT.

The chain employs TRBV6-1 and TRBJ2-5; a possible D gene is TRBD1 (6 bases). Trimming cost V 5 bases and J 2 bases, with 27 bases left between them. Looked up from germline, CDR1 is MNHNS and CDR2 is SASEGT. The CDR3 contains 19 residues. DNA for the CDR3: TGTGCCAGCAGTCCCATACCCAAATACAGGGCGATGGGGCAAGAGACCCAGTACTTC. Amino acid sequence: CASSPIPKYRAMGQETQYF.

This clonotype was counted at least ten times. The chain uses TRBV29-1 and TRBJ1-2, with 7 nucleotides matching TRBD1. The CDR3 extends over 13 amino acids. The germline CDR1 and CDR2 sequences are SQVTM and ANQGSEA. V shed 6 bases, J shed 0 bases, and the junction held 4 bases outside the gene matches. This chain's CDR3 is CSVETGSNYGYTF. Written as DNA, the CDR3 is TGCAGCGTGGAGACAGGGTCTAACTATGGCTACACCTTC.

This clonotype was detected ten times or more. The chain carries TRBV20-1 and TRBJ2-7; TRBD1 matches 10 bases. V gave up 0 bases and J gave up 4 bases; unmatched junction bases: 9. The germline CDR1 and CDR2 sequences are DFQATT and SNEGSKA (reference sequence). The CDR3 spans 16 residues. The CDR3 sequence: CSARDFPGQGTYEQYF. CDR3 nucleotide sequence: TGCAGTGCTAGAGATTTCCCGGGACAGGGGACGTACGAGCAGTACTTC.

A few counts support this clonotype. This chain joins TRBV6-2 or TRBV6-3 and TRBJ2-7; 8 bases agree with TRBD1. The CDR3 sequence is 17 residues long. Unmatched junction bases numbered 11, after V lost 2 bases and J lost 2 bases. Germline V gene sequence: CDR1 MNHEY, CDR2 SVGEGT. The CDR3 sequence is CASSYLRGRRIAYEQYF. The DNA for the CDR3 is TGTGCCAGCAGTTACCTCAGGGGGCGCCGGATAGCCTACGAGCAGTACTTC.

This rearrangement joins TRBV29-1 to TRBJ1-1, with 12 bases fitting TRBD1. The CDR3 contains 14 residues. Trimming took 7 bases from V and 5 from J; bases not matched to a gene: 8. Germline CDR1 reads SQVTM; CDR2 reads ANQGSEA. CDR3: CSGGDRGRGTEAFF. The DNA for the CDR3 is TGCAGCGGCGGGGACAGGGGGCGCGGGACTGAAGCTTTCTTT.

This clonotype turned up a few times. CDR3 in DNA: TGTGCCAGCAGTTCTTCCGGGACAGGGGAGTACTTC. Residues: CASSSSGTGEYF. V is TRBV6-6 and J is TRBJ2-4; 10 nucleotides agree with TRBD1. J lost 14 bases, V lost 4 bases, and 5 bases had no gene match. Germline assignment: CDR1 MNHNY and CDR2 SVGAGI (reference sequence). The CDR3 is 12 residues long.

This clonotype was picked up a small number of times. This CDR3 is CASTAGGLNNEQFF. CDR3 DNA: TGTGCCAGCACTGCGGGGGGGCTGAACAATGAGCAGTTCTTC. The rearrangement joins TRBV28 to TRBJ2-1; TRBD2 matches 9 bases. Germline assignment: CDR1 MDHEN and CDR2 SYDVKM. The length of the CDR3 is 14 residues. Germline trimming cut 7 bases from V and 5 bases from J; bases unmatched to any gene: 6.

This clonotype was picked up one time. The chain links TRBV20-1 to TRBJ1-3, with TRBD1 as a possible D gene (5 bases). Germline-derived CDR1 and CDR2 are DFQATT and SNEGSKA (reference sequence). This CDR3 comprises 13 residues. V shed 6 bases and J shed 4 bases, with 13 bases lying between them. CDR3 nucleotide sequence: TGCAGTGCGAGGGACTCCACAGGAAACACCATATATTTT. This gives the protein CSARDSTGNTIYF.

Ten or more counts support this clonotype. The chain couples TRBV7-2 to TRBJ2-2; TRBD1 might be the D (5 bases). Per the germline V gene, CDR1 is SGHTA and CDR2 is FQGNSA. Trimming pared 1 base from V and 7 bases from J, leaving 7 bases between. The CDR3 has 13 amino acids. Written as DNA, the CDR3 is TGTGCCAGCAGCTTAGTAGGGGTCGGGGAGCTGTTTTTT. Translating it yields CASSLVGVGELFF.

This clonotype was observed a few times. The rearrangement links TRBV6-1 to TRBJ2-2, with no clear D. The CDR3 runs to 12 residues. Trimming stripped 7 bases from V and 6 bases from J, with 9 bases between. Germline V gene sequence: CDR1 MNHNS, CDR2 SASEGT. In DNA, the CDR3 is TGTGCCAGCAAAGTATATGCCGGGGAGCTGTTTTTT. Translation gives CASKVYAGELFF.

This clonotype was observed many times. V usage is TRBV2 and J usage is TRBJ2-3; possibly TRBD2 for D (6 bases). Per germline, CDR1 SNHLY and CDR2 FYNNEI. This CDR3 spans 17 amino acids. Trimming left V 6 bases short and J 0 bases short, with 19 bases between. The DNA of the CDR3 is TGTGCCAGCAGCCCACTAATTGCGGGGAGAAGCACAGATACGCAGTATTTT. It is translated as CASSPLIAGRSTDTQYF.

A word on this clonotype: A much larger clone is a single base away; this may be a read error. This chain connects TRBV7-9 to TRBJ1-6; 8 bases align to TRBD1. The CDR3 totals 16 residues. V shed 4 bases and J 12 bases; nucleotides not matched to a gene: 14. Germline CDR1 is SEHNR and CDR2 is FQNEAQ (reference sequence). CDR3 residues: CASSYITGGVYLPLHF. The CDR3 DNA reads as TGTGCCAGCAGCTATATAACAGGGGGAGTTTATTTACCCCTCCACTTT.

This clonotype was seen more than once but under ten times. This chain uses TRBV2 with TRBJ2-6; 10 positions agree with TRBD1. The CDR3 is 17 amino acids. Looked up from germline, CDR1 is SNHLY and CDR2 is FYNNEI. V was pared by 0 bases and J by 4 bases, with 3 bases of the junction left unmatched. Here the CDR3 reads CASSEAGQGIGANVLTF. CDR3 in DNA: TGTGCCAGCAGTGAAGCGGGACAGGGGATCGGGGCCAACGTCCTGACTTTC.

This clonotype was counted between two and nine times. The chain links TRBV7-3 to TRBJ2-3, with unresolved D. V lost 0 bases and J lost 8, with 9 bases in between. The CDR3 is made up of 13 amino acids. Germline CDR1 is SGHTA and CDR2 is FQGTGA. The CDR3 sequence: CASSLTPGTTQYF. The CDR3 DNA is TGTGCCAGCAGCTTAACCCCGGGCACTACGCAGTATTTT.

This clonotype came up many times. The rearrangement uses TRBV9 and TRBJ1-2, with a tentative D call TRBD1 (6 bases). CDR3 length: 18 amino acids. V dropped 0 bases and J dropped 5 bases, with 23 bases sitting between them. CDR1 is SGDLS, CDR2 YYNGEE, per germline. In DNA form, the CDR3 reads TGTGCCAGCAGCGTAGCCCTTGGACAGACGGAGCTGTGGTATGGCTACACCTTC. Its protein is CASSVALGQTELWYGYTF.

This clonotype was counted a few times. The J gene is TRBJ1-5, the V gene TRBV18; D uncertain. Trimming took off 2 bases at V and 2 bases at J, with 16 bases between the two ends. The V gene's germline CDR1 is KGHSH and CDR2 LQKENI. This CDR3 spans 17 amino acids. The CDR3 loop reads CASSPAGPPGGNQPQHF. The CDR3 DNA follows: TGTGCCAGCTCACCAGCGGGCCCCCCAGGAGGCAATCAGCCCCAGCATTTT.

The chain couples TRBV5-5 to TRBJ2-1; TRBD1 is a possible D gene (6 bases). The CDR3 extends over 17 amino acids. CDR1 and CDR2 (germline): SGHKS, YYEKEE (reference sequence). The V gene lost 4 bases and the J gene lost 0 bases, with 17 bases spanning the gap. In nucleotides, the CDR3 is TGTGCCAGCAGCCTGACCAGGACAGTAAGCTCCTACAATGAGCAGTTCTTC. It is translated as CASSLTRTVSSYNEQFF.

This clonotype was observed a few times. This rearrangement joins TRBV2 to TRBJ2-5; perhaps TRBD1 as D (6 bases). Deletions cut 0 bases from V and 5 bases from J, with 19 bases between. Per germline, CDR1 SNHLY and CDR2 FYNNEI. This CDR3 contains 17 residues. The CDR3 coding sequence is TGTGCCAGCAGTGAAGCCCCAGGGGACCCCGCAGGCGAGACCCAGTACTTC. This sequence encodes CASSEAPGDPAGETQYF.

This clonotype occurred many times. V usage is TRBV7-2 and J usage is TRBJ1-4; TRBD1 might be the D (6 bases). CDR1 and CDR2 from the germline V gene are SGHTA and FQGNSA. V was clipped by 1 base and J by 3 bases, with 9 bases between them. The CDR3 is 15 amino acids. This chain's CDR3 is CASSLVGAANEKLFF. The CDR3 DNA sequence: TGTGCCAGCAGCTTAGTGGGGGCTGCTAATGAAAAACTGTTTTTT.

This clonotype has only a few counts. V is TRBV6-2 or TRBV6-3 and J is TRBJ1-5; possibly TRBD1 for D (5 bases). The V end was cut by 4 bases, the J end by 2 bases, with 18 bases between. This CDR3 has 17 amino acids. Germline CDR1 MNHEY, CDR2 SVGEGT. Here the CDR3 reads CASSSEGRRAGNQPQHF. The CDR3 DNA sequence: TGTGCCAGCAGTTCCGAGGGGAGGCGTGCTGGCAATCAGCCCCAGCATTTT.

This clonotype has a count of ten or more. This rearrangement joins TRBV19 to TRBJ2-5; D possibly uses TRBD1 or TRBD2 (5 bases each). The V gene's germline CDR1 is LNHDA and CDR2 SQIVND (reference sequence). V was shortened by 4 bases and J by 5 bases, with 23 bases between the two germline ends. The length of the CDR3 is 17 residues. The CDR3 DNA reads as TGTGCCAGTAGTAGCGTCCGGGACGGATTAACGGGGGAGACCCAGTACTTC. It translates to CASSSVRDGLTGETQYF.

This clonotype was seen a handful of times. The gene calls are TRBV28 and TRBJ2-3; TRBD2 is a possible D gene (6 bases). The germline V and J ends were trimmed by 6 bases and 2 bases, with 15 bases remaining between them. CDR1 is MDHEN, CDR2 SYDVKM, per germline. CDR3 length equals 15 residues. CDR3 nucleotides: TGTGCCAGCAGCGGAGACACGGGACTCACAGATACGCAGTATTTT. Translation: CASSGDTGLTDTQYF.